The clone carrying this T cell receptor (beta chain) was recorded a few times. Its specificity is unknown. The V and J ends lost 0 bases and 9 bases respectively, with 8 bases between them. The CDR3 has 12 residues. Germline V gives CDR1 MNHNY, CDR2 SVGAGI (reference sequence). The record originates from a study of T cells after yellow fever vaccination. General study results and limits: Post-booster samples contained most primary-vaccination clones (around 96% CD4, around 89% CD8). One caveat is that FACS-sorted repertoires could contain abundant clonotypes contaminating from the bulk population.

5'RACE template switching generated TCR cDNA, adding a universal primer site and UMIs. Each CDR3 protein is one row after TCRdb ran MiXCR on the 5' RACE reads. The sample lists about 320,000 distinct CDR3 sequences, 4% to 5.5% seen once, with just under 20% in the top ten. The chain carries TRBV6-6 and TRBJ1-1; D remains unclear. The TCR comes from a man in his late teens or twenties who received the YFV17D yellow fever vaccine. Specimen: PBMCs, collected 15 days after the yellow fever booster vaccination. The CDR3 DNA sequence: TGTGCCAGCAGTTACTCAACTAATCAAGCTTTCTTT. It encodes CASSYSTNQAFF.